This T cell receptor beta chain originates from a study of technical replicates of blood from a handful of donors. Only in-frame clones appear in the TCRdb table, and some are missing; sequencing was by immunoSEQ multiplex PCR. The table includes fewer than 95,000 clones, 94% detected once. The V end lost 0 bases, the J end lost 0 bases, and 9 bases lay between the germline ends. This CDR3 is 15 amino acids long. This TCR was recovered from a human donor in good health. The sequenced sample was T cells isolated from PBMCs. The rearrangement uses TRBV23-1 and TRBJ2-7; D is unresolved. TRBV23-1 is an ORF, with its function uncertain. The CDR3: CASSQSNGSSYEQYF. CDR3 nucleotides: TGCGCCAGCAGTCAATCCAACGGTAGCTCCTACGAGCAGTACTTC.